This T cell receptor beta chain was captured by sequencing in a study of blood T cell repertoires in COVID-19. Germline V gene lookup returns CDR1 LGHDT and CDR2 YNNKEL (reference sequence). The CDR3 extends over 15 amino acids. Unmatched junction bases numbered 6, after V lost 2 bases and J lost 5 bases. The assay was immunoSEQ multiplex PCR, and TCRdb's table has in-frame clones only and misses some. The sample holds a few hundred thousand clones; 85% to 90% are singletons and the top ten take around 3.1%. This clone was seen only once. Other DNA sequences within the sample encode an identical CDR3.

The sequencing sample was made of peripheral blood. This clonotype was sampled from a man aged 55 to 70 with acute or convalescent COVID-19. The genes are TRBV3-1 (or the pseudogene TRBV3-2) and TRBJ2-5; TRBD2 matches 9 bases. The CDR3 loop reads CASSQRRGGVETQYF. CDR3 nucleotide sequence: TGTGCCAGCAGCCAACGGCGGGGGGGCGTGGAGACCCAGTACTTC.